This T cell receptor beta chain was identified in a study of blood T cell repertoires in COVID-19. Data came from immunoSEQ multiplex PCR; TCRdb stores just in-frame clones and leaves some out. In the table there are around 63,000 clones, over 60% of which are singletons. Note on this clone: The DNA is omitted, as the CDR3 cannot be located on it reliably, and the CDR3 follows TCRdb's listing.

The sequence was obtained from a woman aged 70-85 years with COVID-19, enrolled during active disease. The sample taken for sequencing was peripheral blood.

The CDR3 region is CTSSHSYRCGGGCQETQYF. The chain carries TRBV1 and TRBJ2-5; the table assigns TRBD2, which was not confirmed against the DNA. TRBV1 corresponds to a pseudogene. Including both end residues, the CDR3 is 19 amino acids long.